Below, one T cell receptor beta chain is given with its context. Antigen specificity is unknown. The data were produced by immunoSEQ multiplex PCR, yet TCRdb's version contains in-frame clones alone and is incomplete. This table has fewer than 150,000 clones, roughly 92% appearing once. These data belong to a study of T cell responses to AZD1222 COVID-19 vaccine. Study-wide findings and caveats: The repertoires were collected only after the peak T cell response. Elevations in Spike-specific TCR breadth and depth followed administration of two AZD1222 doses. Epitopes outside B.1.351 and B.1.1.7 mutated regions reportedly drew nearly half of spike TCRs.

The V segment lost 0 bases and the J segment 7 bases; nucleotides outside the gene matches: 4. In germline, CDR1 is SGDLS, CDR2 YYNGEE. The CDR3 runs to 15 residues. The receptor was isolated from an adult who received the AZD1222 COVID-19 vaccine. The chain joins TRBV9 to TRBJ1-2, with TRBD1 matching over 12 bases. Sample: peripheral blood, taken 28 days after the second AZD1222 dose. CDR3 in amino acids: CASSVVSGQGAGYTF. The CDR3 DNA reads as TGTGCCAGCAGCGTAGTTTCGGGACAGGGGGCTGGCTACACCTTC.